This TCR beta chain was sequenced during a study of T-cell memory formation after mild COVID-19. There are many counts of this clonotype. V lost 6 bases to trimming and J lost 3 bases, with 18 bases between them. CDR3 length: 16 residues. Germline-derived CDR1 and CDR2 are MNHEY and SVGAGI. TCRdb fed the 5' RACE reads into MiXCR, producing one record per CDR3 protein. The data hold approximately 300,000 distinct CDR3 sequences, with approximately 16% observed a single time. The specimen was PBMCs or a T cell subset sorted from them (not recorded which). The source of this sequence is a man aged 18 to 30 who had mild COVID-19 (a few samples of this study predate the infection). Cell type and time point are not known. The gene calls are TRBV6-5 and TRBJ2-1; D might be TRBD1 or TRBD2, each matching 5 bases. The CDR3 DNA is TGTGCCAGCAGCCCTAATCTACGGGGCTTCTACAATGAGCAGTTCTTC. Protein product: CASSPNLRGFYNEQFF.